Sequencing of this T cell receptor (beta chain) was carried out in a study of blood T cell repertoires in COVID-19. Looking at the study overall: Specimens from acute and convalescent COVID-19 originated in the United States, Italy and Spain. Nucleic acid was either cDNA or gDNA, and it came from T cells, B-cell-depleted T cells, or PBMCs.

In the authors' methods: Researchers report that nucleated cell counts were estimated from reference gene primer amplification. The protocol was immunoSEQ multiplex PCR, while the TCRdb copy is restricted to in-frame clones and leaves out a portion. That table furnishes V, J and clone size, whereas the DNA furnished D and trimming. The sample has about 270,000 clones; approximately 83% are singletons. Unmatched junction bases numbered 5, after V lost 5 bases and J lost 5 bases. The CDR3 is 12 amino acids. From germline, CDR1 is SQVTM and CDR2 ANQGSEA. The rearrangement uses TRBV29-1 and TRBJ1-2; 7 bases are a match to TRBD1. The clonotype comes from an older woman with acute or convalescent COVID-19. Sequencing was performed on peripheral blood. Here the CDR3 reads CSVRDSTYGYTF. For the CDR3, the DNA is TGCAGCGTTCGGGACAGTACTTATGGCTACACCTTC.